Listed here are 11 T cell receptor beta chains from one sample, sequenced in a study of CD8 T cells in Susac syndrome. RNA in amounts of roughly 0.45 to 1 ug was reverse transcribed with random hexamers. Via MiXCR, TCRdb re-called the immunoSEQ multiplex PCR reads, giving one row per CDR3 protein. Of 95,000 to 150,000 distinct CDR3 sequences listed, around 94% are singletons. The specimen sequenced was CD4+ T cells from PBMCs. Receptor source: a human donor in good health.

The chain employs TRBV3-1 and TRBJ2-3; D possibly corresponds to TRBD2 (5 bases). Trimming cost V 0 bases and J 8 bases, with 12 bases left between them. The CDR3 is 14 amino acids. From germline, CDR1 is LGHDT and CDR2 YNNKEL (reference sequence). Here the CDR3 DNA reads TGTGCCAGCAGCCAAGATGGAACTAGTGGTACGCAGTATTTT. As protein: CASSQDGTSGTQYF.

The rearrangement links TRBV19 to TRBJ2-3; 8 bases are shared with TRBD2. J lost 2 bases, V lost 3 bases, and 10 bases had no gene match. This CDR3 has 17 residues. Looked up from germline, CDR1 is LNHDA and CDR2 is SQIVND (reference sequence). The CDR3 nucleotides are TGTGCCAGTAGTATCAACTCGGGAGGGGAACTCACAGATACGCAGTATTTT. It specifies CASSINSGGELTDTQYF.

To note about this clonotype: One junction end disagrees with the germline gene, perhaps due to a read error. The chain employs TRBV7-9 and TRBJ1-1, with D possibly matching TRBD1 (5 bases). The CDR3 contains 13 residues. The germline V gene has CDR1 SEHNR and CDR2 FQNEAQ (reference sequence). CDR3 in DNA: TGTGCCAGCAGCCTGGGGGTGAACAGTGAAGCTTTCTTT. Protein sequence: CASSLGVNSEAFF.

J is TRBJ2-1 and V is TRBV3-1; 12 bases are a match to TRBD2. The CDR3 length is 17 residues. Germline V gives CDR1 LGHDT, CDR2 YNNKEL (reference sequence). V was clipped by 0 bases and J by 8 bases; unmatched bases: 8. CDR3 amino acids: CASSQDRPSGRGDEQFF. The CDR3 coding sequence is TGTGCCAGCAGCCAAGATAGGCCTAGCGGGAGGGGCGATGAGCAGTTCTTC.

V usage is TRBV7-8 and J usage is TRBJ2-3; a weak D match, TRBD1 (5 bases). The CDR3 covers 15 residues. Germline assignment: CDR1 SGHVS and CDR2 FQNEAQ. Trimming shortened V by 4 bases and J by 0 bases, and 11 bases separated the two germline ends. CDR3 nucleotide sequence: TGTGCCAGCAGCTACAGGACCCAAAGCACAGATACGCAGTATTTT. Amino acid sequence: CASSYRTQSTDTQYF.

The rearrangement links TRBV18 to TRBJ2-3; D is unclear. V gave up 5 bases and J gave up 1 base, with 10 bases separating them. This CDR3 region has 14 residues. Germline CDR1 reads KGHSH; CDR2 reads LQKENI. The CDR3 reads CASSVAGGTDTQYF. CDR3 DNA sequence: TGTGCCAGCTCAGTGGCAGGAGGCACAGATACGCAGTATTTT.

This clonotype has only one observation. The chain links TRBV6-2 or TRBV6-3 to TRBJ2-5; D might be TRBD1 (6 bases). The CDR3 runs to 12 residues. Germline CDR1 and CDR2: MNHEY and SVGEGT. V was clipped by 8 bases and J by 1 base, with 8 bases between them. This CDR3 is CASGTSQETQYF. CDR3 nucleotide sequence: TGTGCCAGCGGGACATCCCAAGAGACCCAGTACTTC.

In this sample, this clonotype turned up once. This chain uses TRBV6-6 with TRBJ2-1; 7 bases fit TRBD2. This CDR3 region has 15 residues. After removal of 8 bases from V and 2 bases from J, the junction contained 9 bases not matched to a gene. Looked up from germline, CDR1 is MNHNY and CDR2 is SVGAGI (reference sequence). DNA for the CDR3: TGTGCCAGCGGAACCGCGGGAGTGGCCTACAATGAGCAGTTCTTC. This codes for CASGTAGVAYNEQFF.

The chain joins TRBV25-1 to TRBJ1-6, with D unclear. The CDR3 runs 14 residues. The V gene lost 7 bases and the J gene lost 9 bases, with 16 bases spanning the gap. The germline V gene encodes CDR1 MGHDK and CDR2 SYGVNS. CDR3 residues: CASMFEGEGSPLHF. CDR3 sequence (DNA): TGTGCCAGCATGTTCGAGGGTGAGGGTTCACCCCTCCACTTT.

The rearrangement joins TRBV9 to TRBJ2-7; maybe TRBD2 (6 bases). The CDR3 spans 15 residues. V shed 1 base and J shed 3 bases, with 14 bases lying between them. CDR1 and CDR2 (germline): SGDLS, YYNGEE. The CDR3 loop reads CASSVSARRDYEQYF. DNA of the CDR3: TGTGCCAGCAGCGTAAGCGCGCGGAGGGACTACGAGCAGTACTTC. Variable domain in full (rest from reference TRBV9 and TRBJ2-7): DSGVTQTPKHLITATGQRVTLRCSPRSGDLSVYWYQQSLDQGLQFLIQYYNGEERAKGNILERFSAQQFPDLHSELNLSSLELGDSALYFCASSVSARRDYEQYFGPGTRLTVT.

The chain joins TRBV3-1 to TRBJ1-2, with D possibly matching TRBD1 (5 bases). Germline V CDR1 and CDR2: LGHDT, YNNKEL (reference sequence). Trimming stripped 0 bases from V and 3 bases from J, with 20 bases between. The length of the CDR3 is 18 residues. CDR3 bases: TGTGCCAGCAGCCAAGATGGCGGCCAGGGCCCCTGGGACTATGGCTACACCTTC. Translated, it gives CASSQDGGQGPWDYGYTF.